The clone carrying this T cell receptor beta chain was detected a few times. The antigen remains undetermined. Other DNA sequences of this sample code for an identical CDR3. This sample stems from a study of beta chain features in type 1 diabetes. Overall study results and limits: When Type 1 diabetes patients were examined, their TCRB CDR3s proved moderately but significantly shorter in all four CD4+ subsets.

Germline V gives CDR1 MGHRA, CDR2 YSYEKL. This CDR3 region has 14 residues. The V gene lost 0 bases and the J gene lost 0 bases, with 4 bases spanning the gap. Reverse transcribing all isolated RNA meant expressed TCRB transcripts were sequenced. Profiled with immunoSEQ multiplex PCR; TCRdb holds only in-frame clones, not every one. In the table there are nearly 700,000 clones, under 15% of which are singletons. This chain connects TRBV4-1 to TRBJ2-3; no definite D call. This TCR was sampled from a man between 18 and 35 years old with type 1 diabetes. The sample taken for sequencing was naive CD4+ T cells from blood. DNA of the CDR3: TGCGCCAGCAGCCAAGATCCGAGCACAGATACGCAGTATTTT. Amino acids: CASSQDPSTDTQYF.